This T cell receptor beta chain was sequenced during a study of T cells in Graves' hyperthyroidism and ophthalmopathy. There are many counts of this clonotype. V lost 6 bases and J lost 6, with 25 bases in between. Germline loops: CDR1 DFQATT, CDR2 SNEGSKA (reference sequence). The CDR3 loop spans 16 amino acids. Amplified TCR beta CDR3 regions derived from RNA transcripts. With the HTBI primer set, the TCR CDR3 went through a first round of RT-PCR. TCRdb re-called the multiplex PCR reads through MiXCR, storing one row per CDR3 protein. Of more than 300,000 distinct CDR3 sequences listed, approximately 15% are singletons. It was 8 to 10 ml of fresh peripheral blood that supplied the PBMCs.

The sequence derives from a woman aged 55-69 years with Graves' hyperthyroidism. What was sequenced was blood. V usage is TRBV20-1 and J usage is TRBJ2-3; weak D call: TRBD2 (5 bases). CDR3 DNA: TGCAGTGCCAAACGGGCACCTACCACTACGGGGGATACGCAGTATTTT. Amino acids: CSAKRAPTTTGDTQYF.